The clone carrying this T cell receptor (beta chain) has at least ten counts. The antigen is not known. A minimum of 5 micrograms of total RNA was extracted per sample. The CDR3 has 13 residues. Germline CDR1 MNHEY, CDR2 SMNVEV (reference sequence). Trimming stripped 3 bases from V and 5 bases from J, with 10 bases between. The data belong to a study of blood T cells in healthy people across ages. Study-wide results and caveats: Getting older went along with TCR beta diversity per million T cells dropping roughly linearly.

Next came a second PCR, run for about 6 to 11 cycles, which used a sample-barcoded 5' primer along with a J-beta primer mix. TCRdb fed the 5' RACE reads into MiXCR, producing one record per CDR3 protein. The sample yields 550,000 to 650,000 distinct CDR3 sequences, about a quarter seen once. Separately, the same data were catalogued under a study of T cells of mothers and their children. That work contributes: Unrelated mother-child pairs always had slightly, but never significantly, lower normalized overlap than related pairs.

This rearrangement joins TRBV27 to TRBJ1-1; weak D call: TRBD1 (5 bases). This sequence was found in a boy younger than 10 in good health. The sequenced material came from blood. The CDR3 loop is CASSFLGGTEAFF. The CDR3 DNA sequence: TGTGCCAGCAGTTTTCTCGGGGGGACTGAAGCTTTCTTT.